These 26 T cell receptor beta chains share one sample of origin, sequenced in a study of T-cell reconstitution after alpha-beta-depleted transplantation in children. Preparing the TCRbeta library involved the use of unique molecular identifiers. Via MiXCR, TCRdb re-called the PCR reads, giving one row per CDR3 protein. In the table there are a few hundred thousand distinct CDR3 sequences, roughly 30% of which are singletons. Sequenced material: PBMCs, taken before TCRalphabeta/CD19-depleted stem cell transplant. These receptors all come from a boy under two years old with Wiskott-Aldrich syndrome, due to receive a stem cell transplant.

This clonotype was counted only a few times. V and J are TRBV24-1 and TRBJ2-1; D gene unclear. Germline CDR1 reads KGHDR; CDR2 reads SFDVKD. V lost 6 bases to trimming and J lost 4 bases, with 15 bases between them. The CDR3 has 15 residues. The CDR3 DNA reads TGTGCCACCAGTAGGGCCCTTTCCGGGTACAATGAGCAGTTCTTC. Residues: CATSRALSGYNEQFF.

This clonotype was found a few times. This CDR3 reads CASSSTEGTSGLNEQFF. The CDR3 DNA reads TGCGCCAGCAGCTCGACTGAAGGGACTAGCGGACTTAATGAGCAGTTCTTC. The rearrangement uses TRBV5-1 and TRBJ2-1; 11 bases agree with TRBD2. This CDR3 has 17 residues. The germline V gene encodes CDR1 SGHRS and CDR2 YFSETQ. J gave up 7 bases and V 3 bases, and 12 bases lay outside the gene matches.

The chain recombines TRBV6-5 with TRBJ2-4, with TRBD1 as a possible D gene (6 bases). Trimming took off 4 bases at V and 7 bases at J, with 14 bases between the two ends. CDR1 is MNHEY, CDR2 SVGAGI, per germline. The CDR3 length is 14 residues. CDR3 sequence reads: CASSSGRGKNIQYF. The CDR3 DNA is TGTGCCAGCAGTTCAGGAAGGGGGAAGAACATTCAGTACTTC.

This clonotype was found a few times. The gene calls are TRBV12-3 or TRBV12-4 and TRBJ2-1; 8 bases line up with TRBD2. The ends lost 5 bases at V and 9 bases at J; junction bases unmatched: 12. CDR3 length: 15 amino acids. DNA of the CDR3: TGTGCCAGCAGTCCGACTAGCGAGCTCTTAAGTGAGCAGTTCTTC. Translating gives CASSPTSELLSEQFF.

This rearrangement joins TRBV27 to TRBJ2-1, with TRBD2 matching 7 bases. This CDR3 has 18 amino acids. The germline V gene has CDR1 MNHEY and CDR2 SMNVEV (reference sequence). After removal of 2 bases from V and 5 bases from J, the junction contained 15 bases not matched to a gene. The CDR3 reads CASSLAQNPGLNNNEQFF. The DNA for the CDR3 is TGTGCCAGCAGTTTAGCACAGAATCCGGGACTAAATAACAATGAGCAGTTCTTC.

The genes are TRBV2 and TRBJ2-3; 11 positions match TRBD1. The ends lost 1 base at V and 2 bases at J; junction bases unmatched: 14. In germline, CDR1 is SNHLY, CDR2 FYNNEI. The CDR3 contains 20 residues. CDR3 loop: CASSEDRWDRGNRITDTQYF. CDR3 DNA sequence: TGTGCCAGCAGTGAAGATCGGTGGGACAGGGGGAATAGGATCACAGATACGCAGTATTTT.

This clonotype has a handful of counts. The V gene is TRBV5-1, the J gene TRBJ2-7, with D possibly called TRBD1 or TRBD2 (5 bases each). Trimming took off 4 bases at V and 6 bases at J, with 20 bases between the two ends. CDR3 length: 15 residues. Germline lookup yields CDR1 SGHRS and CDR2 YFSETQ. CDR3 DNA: TGCGCCAGCAGCCTACCGGGACCCAGTTTGAGCGAGCAGTACTTC. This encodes CASSLPGPSLSEQYF.

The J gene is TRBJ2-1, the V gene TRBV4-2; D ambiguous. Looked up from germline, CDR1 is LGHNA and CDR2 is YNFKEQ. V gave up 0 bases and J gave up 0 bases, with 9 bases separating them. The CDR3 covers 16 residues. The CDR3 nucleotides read TGTGCCAGCAGCCAAGATTGGGCCAGCTCCTACAATGAGCAGTTCTTC. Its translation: CASSQDWASSYNEQFF.

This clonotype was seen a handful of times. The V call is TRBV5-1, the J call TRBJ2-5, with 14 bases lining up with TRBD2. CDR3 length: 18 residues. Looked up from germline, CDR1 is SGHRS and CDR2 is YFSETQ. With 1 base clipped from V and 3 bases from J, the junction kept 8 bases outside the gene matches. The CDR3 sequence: CASSLYMGGLAGEETQYF. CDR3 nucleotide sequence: TGCGCCAGCAGCTTGTACATGGGGGGACTAGCGGGAGAAGAGACCCAGTACTTC.

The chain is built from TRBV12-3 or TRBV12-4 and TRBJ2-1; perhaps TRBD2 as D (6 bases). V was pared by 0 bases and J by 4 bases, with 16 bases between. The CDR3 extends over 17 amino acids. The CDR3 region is CASSLARLASSYNEQFF. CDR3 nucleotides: TGTGCCAGCAGTTTAGCGCGGCTAGCGAGTTCATACAATGAGCAGTTCTTC.

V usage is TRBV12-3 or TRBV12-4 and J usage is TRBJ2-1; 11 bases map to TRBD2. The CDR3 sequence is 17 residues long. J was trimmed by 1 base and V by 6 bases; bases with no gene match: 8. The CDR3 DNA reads TGTGCCAGCAGCGATAGCGGGAGGGCCAGGTCCTACAATGAGCAGTTCTTC. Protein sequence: CASSDSGRARSYNEQFF.

The CDR3 nucleotides are TGCAGTGCTAGACCTAGCGGGAGAACCTTTCAAGAGACCCAGTACTTC. This encodes CSARPSGRTFQETQYF. The chain employs TRBV20-1 and TRBJ2-5; 10 bases agree with TRBD2. V gave up 2 bases and J gave up 2 bases; unmatched junction bases: 8. The CDR3 covers 16 residues. From germline, CDR1 is DFQATT and CDR2 SNEGSKA (reference sequence).

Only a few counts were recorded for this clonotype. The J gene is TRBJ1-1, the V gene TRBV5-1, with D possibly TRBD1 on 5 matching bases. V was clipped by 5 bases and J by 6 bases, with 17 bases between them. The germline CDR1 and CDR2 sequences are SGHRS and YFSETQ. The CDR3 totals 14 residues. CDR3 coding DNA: TGCGCCAGCAGTTGGTTGCGGGACGGGGCTGAAGCTTTCTTT. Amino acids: CASSWLRDGAEAFF. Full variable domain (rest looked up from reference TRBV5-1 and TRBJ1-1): KAGVTQTPRYLIKTRGQQVTLSCSPISGHRSVSWYQQTPGQGLQFLFEYFSETQRNKGNFPGRFSGRQFSNSRSEMNVSTLELGDSALYLCASSWLRDGAEAFFGQGTRLTVV.

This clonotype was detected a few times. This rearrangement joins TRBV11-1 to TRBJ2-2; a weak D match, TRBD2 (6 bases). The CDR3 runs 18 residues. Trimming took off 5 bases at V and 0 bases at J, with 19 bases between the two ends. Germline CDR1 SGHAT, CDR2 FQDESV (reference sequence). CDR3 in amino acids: CASSAPGAASANTGELFF. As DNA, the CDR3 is TGTGCCAGCAGCGCCCCAGGTGCGGCTAGCGCGAACACCGGGGAGCTGTTTTTT.

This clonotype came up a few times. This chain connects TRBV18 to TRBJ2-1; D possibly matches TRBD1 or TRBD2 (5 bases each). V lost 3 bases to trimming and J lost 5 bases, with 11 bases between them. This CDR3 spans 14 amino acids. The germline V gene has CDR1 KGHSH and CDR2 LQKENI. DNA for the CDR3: TGTGCCAGCTCACCTCTGGGGGTCCACAATGAGCAGTTCTTC. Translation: CASSPLGVHNEQFF. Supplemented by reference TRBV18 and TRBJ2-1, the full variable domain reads NAGVMQNPRHLVRRRGQEARLRCSPMKGHSHVYWYRQLPEEGLKFMVYLQKENIIDESGMPKERFSAEFPKEGPSILRIQQVVRGDSAAYFCASSPLGVHNEQFFGPGTRLTVL.

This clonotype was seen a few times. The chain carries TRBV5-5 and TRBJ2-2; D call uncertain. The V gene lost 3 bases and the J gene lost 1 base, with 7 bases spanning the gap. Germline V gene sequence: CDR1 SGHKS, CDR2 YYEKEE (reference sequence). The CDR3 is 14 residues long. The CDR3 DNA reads TGTGCCAGCAGCTCCCACTGGAACACCGGGGAGCTGTTTTTT. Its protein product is CASSSHWNTGELFF.

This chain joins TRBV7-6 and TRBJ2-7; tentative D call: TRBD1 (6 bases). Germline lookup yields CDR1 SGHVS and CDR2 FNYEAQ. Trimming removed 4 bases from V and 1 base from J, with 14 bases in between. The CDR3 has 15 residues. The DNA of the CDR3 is TGTGCCAGCAGCTACAGGCCAGGGGCTTCCTACGAGCAGTACTTC. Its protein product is CASSYRPGASYEQYF. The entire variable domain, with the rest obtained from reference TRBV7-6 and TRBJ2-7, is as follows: GAGVSQSPRYKVTKRGQDVALRCDPISGHVSLYWYRQALGQGPEFLTYFNYEAQQDKSGLPNDRFSAERPEGSISTLTIQRTEQRDSAMYRCASSYRPGASYEQYFGPGTRLTVT.

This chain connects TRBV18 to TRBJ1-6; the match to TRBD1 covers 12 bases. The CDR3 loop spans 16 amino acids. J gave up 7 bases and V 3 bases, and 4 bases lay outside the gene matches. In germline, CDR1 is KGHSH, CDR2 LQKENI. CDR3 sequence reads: CASSPRDRGQNSPLHF. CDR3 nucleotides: TGTGCCAGCTCACCTCGGGACAGGGGGCAAAATTCACCCCTCCACTTT.

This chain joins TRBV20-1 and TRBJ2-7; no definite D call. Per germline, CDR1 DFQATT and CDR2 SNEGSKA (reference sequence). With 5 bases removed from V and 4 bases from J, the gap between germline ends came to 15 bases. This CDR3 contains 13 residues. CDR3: CSAERRNRYEQYF. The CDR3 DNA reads TGCAGTGCTGAGAGACGGAACCGGTACGAGCAGTACTTC.

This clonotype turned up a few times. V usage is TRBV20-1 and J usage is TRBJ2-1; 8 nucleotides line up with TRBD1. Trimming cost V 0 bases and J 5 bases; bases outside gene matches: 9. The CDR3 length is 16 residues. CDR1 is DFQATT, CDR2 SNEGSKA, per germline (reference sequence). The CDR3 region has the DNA TGCAGTGCTAGAGATGTCCAGGGGGCTCATCACAATGAGCAGTTCTTC. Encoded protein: CSARDVQGAHHNEQFF.

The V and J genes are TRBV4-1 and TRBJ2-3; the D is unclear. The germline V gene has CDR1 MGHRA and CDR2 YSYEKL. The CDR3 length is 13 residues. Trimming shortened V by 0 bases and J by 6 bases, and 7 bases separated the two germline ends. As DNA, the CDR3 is TGCGCCAGCAGCCAAGAGAGGTCCGATACGCAGTATTTT. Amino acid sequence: CASSQERSDTQYF.

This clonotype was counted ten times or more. DNA of the CDR3: TGTGCCAGCAGCGAATACGAGCAGTACTTC. Residues: CASSEYEQYF. The rearrangement joins TRBV6-1 to TRBJ2-7; D uncertain. This CDR3 has 10 residues. V lost 6 bases and J lost 4, with 4 bases in between. Germline CDR1 MNHNS, CDR2 SASEGT.

The CDR3, as DNA: TGTGCCAGCACGAGACAGGGATCCCCTCTGGAGACCCAGTACTTC. This encodes CASTRQGSPLETQYF. The rearrangement joins TRBV6-1 to TRBJ2-5, with TRBD1 matching over 7 bases. Per the germline V gene, CDR1 is MNHNS and CDR2 is SASEGT. CDR3 length equals 15 residues. The junction had 13 bases not matched to a gene; V was cut back by 7 bases and J by 5 bases.

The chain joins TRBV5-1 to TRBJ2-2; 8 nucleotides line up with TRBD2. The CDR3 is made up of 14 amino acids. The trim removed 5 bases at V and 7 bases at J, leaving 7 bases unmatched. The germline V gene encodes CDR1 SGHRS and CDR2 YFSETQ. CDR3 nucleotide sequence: TGCGCCAGCAGGGGTAGCGGGACTGTCGGGGAGCTGTTTTTT. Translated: CASRGSGTVGELFF.

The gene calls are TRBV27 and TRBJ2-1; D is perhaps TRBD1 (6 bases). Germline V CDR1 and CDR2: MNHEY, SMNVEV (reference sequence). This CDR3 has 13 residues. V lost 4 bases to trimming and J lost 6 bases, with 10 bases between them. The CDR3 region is CASSWGHLNEQFF. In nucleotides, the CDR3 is TGTGCCAGCAGTTGGGGACACCTCAATGAGCAGTTCTTC.

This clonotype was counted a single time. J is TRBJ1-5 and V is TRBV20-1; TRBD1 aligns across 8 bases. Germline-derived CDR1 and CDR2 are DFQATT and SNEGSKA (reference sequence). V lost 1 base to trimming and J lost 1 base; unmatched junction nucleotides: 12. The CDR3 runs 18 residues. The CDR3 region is CSARVAGGAGQSNQPQHF. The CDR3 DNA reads TGCAGTGCTAGAGTGGCAGGGGGCGCCGGTCAGAGCAATCAGCCCCAGCATTTT.